Reported below is one T cell receptor beta chain. Trimming pared 1 base from V and 4 bases from J, leaving 10 bases between. This CDR3 is built from 14 residues. Via MiXCR, TCRdb re-called the reads, giving one row per CDR3 protein. This sample has around 630,000 distinct CDR3 sequences, with roughly 24% found just once. This sample stems from a study of T cell repertoires in cytomegalovirus infection. The sequence was collected from a human donor in good health (CMV status not recorded). Some clones in this sample may be carry-over from other donors' samples. Sequencing was performed on CD8+ T cells from PBMCs. This sequence joins TRBV12-3 or TRBV12-4 and TRBJ1-2; D might be TRBD1 (6 bases). The CDR3 reads CASSLDRESYGYTF. The CDR3 nucleotides are TGTGCCAGCAGTTTAGACAGGGAAAGCTATGGCTACACCTTC.